Given below is one T cell receptor beta chain in context. Its specificity is unknown. With V trimmed by 5 bases and J by 8 bases, 11 bases remained unmatched. Germline CDR1 and CDR2: MNHNS and SASEGT. This CDR3 comprises 14 residues. Clones were sequenced by immunoSEQ multiplex PCR, and TCRdb holds only the in-frame ones, with some missing. The data show some 270,000 clones, with about 86% seen just once and around 1% held by the top ten. This record comes from a study of cytomegalovirus exposure and HLA in healthy donors. The donors were members of the validation cohort, which comprised 100 to 150 subjects and was separate from the first cohort of 670 or so subjects. The study, taken as a whole, reports: It was approximately 150 TCR beta chains that were listed as cytomegalovirus-associated. A few chains tied to CMV proved CMV antigen-specific in vitro. Reported results showed that the classifier diagnosed cytomegalovirus status with high specificity and sensitivity.

V and J are TRBV6-1 and TRBJ1-2; 7 bases fit TRBD1. The sequence came from a woman aged 18-30 years in good health and CMV-seronegative. Material for sequencing was PBMCs. The CDR3 nucleotides read TGTGCCAGCAGTTTCGGACAGGTCCGTTCGGGCTACACCTTC. Translated, it gives CASSFGQVRSGYTF.